This TCR beta chain stems from a study of T cells in Graves' hyperthyroidism and ophthalmopathy (dated by TCRdb to the late 2010s). Broadly, across the study: Peripheral blood was collected at initial diagnosis, before any treatment. According to the paper, TCR Vbeta CDR3 sequencing was carried out on some 130 peripheral blood samples, which came from over 40 ophthalmopathy, under 85 hyperthyroidism and about 17 progressor patients. The 85 to 100 discovery patients were randomly split 7:3 into training and test sets. Following sampling, methimazole starting at 30 mg daily was given to hyperthyroidism patients, and high-dose intravenous methylprednisolone was given to ophthalmopathy patients. In addition, the study compared T-cell repertoires in thyroid tissue and in blood from five or six Graves' hyperthyroidism patients. An independent validation cohort of some 18 hyperthyroidism patients and approximately 16 patients who later progressed to ophthalmopathy tested prospective prediction of ophthalmopathy. TCR V-J signatures able to tell the groups apart were searched for in a discovery cohort of some 100 patients, of whom approximately 40 had Graves' ophthalmopathy and around 57 had stable Graves' hyperthyroidism. The full study reports these points: Sample size was not statistically predetermined, and blinding of investigators to group allocation was not performed. In validation, progression to ophthalmopathy was predicted by the model with around 70% sensitivity and 72% to 85% specificity, a median of around 5.9 months before onset. In cross-validation, a model built on a 13 V-J signature told ophthalmopathy apart from stable hyperthyroidism with approximately 90% sensitivity and approximately 81% specificity, and in testing the same model reached 80%/75%. Blood samples also contained most of the expanded thyroid clonotypes (frequency above 0.001), which suggests that blood repertoires may reflect thyroid immune responses.

The hyperthyroidism patients were between 18 and 65 years old and newly diagnosed, with a disease duration of less than 2 months. The study excluded patients with uncontrolled infections, other autoimmune diseases, pregnancy or lactation. Diagnoses relied on clinical symptoms, serum thyroxine and TRAb, thyroid ultrasound and orbital computed tomography. For progressor patients, blood was drawn at the first diagnosis of hyperthyroidism, before any ophthalmopathy symptoms had appeared. Ficoll-Paque density gradient centrifugation was used to isolate PBMCs from approximately 10 ml of fresh peripheral blood. Progressor patients were defined as those initially diagnosed with Graves' hyperthyroidism in whom ophthalmopathy developed during follow-up. Trizol reagent was used to extract total RNA, and RNA quality was then checked on an Agilent 2100 Bioanalyzer. The TCR beta CDR3 regions were amplified from RNA transcripts. The TCR CDR3 was subjected to a first round of RT-PCR using the HTBI primer set and the Qiagen OneStep RT-PCR kit. The libraries were constructed in a second round of multiplex PCR and then size-selected and purified. Paired-end sequencing of the libraries was performed with 100 bp reads on an Illumina HiSeq2000. The authors processed their data as follows. SOAPnuke was used to process the raw data, throwing out any read that contained adapters or uncalled bases, had a mean Phred below 15, or lacked an exact constant-primer or identifier match. COPE v1.2.5 was used to merge the high-quality paired reads, and each unique nucleotide sequence was defined as a clonotype. MiTCR v1.1 was used to align clonotypes to the IMGT TRBV, TRBD and TRBJ reference segments. The analysis was restricted to V-J combinations with a frequency above 0.0001, which together covered over 99% of the repertoires. A TCS score was defined as the ratio between F50 (clonal expansion) and ExV (chaos), using BLOSUM62-based TCRdist between CDR3 peptides within each V-J. Welch's t-statistics and random forest reduced 450 to 600 V-J features to 13, which were used in a naive Bayes classifier (R e1071). TCRdb reran the public reads through fastp at Q25 and MiXCR, keeping productive beta chains. Rows are combined by CDR3 protein, so each entry shows the most common genes and DNA. The authors' filters were not applied to this entry. This sample is represented by nearly 600,000 distinct CDR3 sequences; about 15% of them were singletons. 5.5% to 7.5% of the sample rests with the top ten.

Of note for this clonotype: The target of this receptor is not known. Base qualities are not at hand, and no much larger clone is one base apart.

The germline V and J ends show losses of 3 bases and 3 bases respectively, and no gene match explains 7 bases of the junction. Per the germline V gene, MNHEY is the CDR1 and SVGAGI is the CDR2. The CDR3 holds 17 amino acids from the cysteine to the phenylalanine. Only CDR3 DNA is held: 51 bases, read in frame from base 1. The TCR was taken from a woman in her 30s with Graves' hyperthyroidism that later progressed to Graves' ophthalmopathy. Recombination joined TRBV6-5 with TRBJ2-2; 10 middle bases align to TRBD1. The sequenced sample consisted of blood. The nucleotide sequence reads as follows: TGTGCCAGCAGTTATGAGACAGGGGGCGGGTACACCGGGGAGCTGTTTTTT. Its protein reads: CASSYETGGGYTGELFF.